These 5 T cell receptor beta chains originate from one sample sequenced in a study of T cell responses to AZD1222 COVID-19 vaccine. The repertoire was sequenced with immunoSEQ multiplex PCR; TCRdb's copy has only in-frame clones and lacks some. The table includes around 120,000 clones, about nine tenths detected once. The source was peripheral blood, collected 28 days after the second AZD1222 dose. These receptors all come from an adult who received the AZD1222 COVID-19 vaccine.

The chain has TRBV18 and TRBJ2-3; D perhaps matches TRBD1 (5 bases). V was trimmed by 5 bases and J by 1 base, leaving 13 bases between them. The CDR3 length is 15 residues. Germline V gene data show CDR1 as KGHSH and CDR2 as LQKENI. The CDR3, as DNA: TGTGCCAGCTCAGGAACAGGAGCCGGCACAGATACGCAGTATTTT. Protein sequence: CASSGTGAGTDTQYF.

This chain links TRBV28 with TRBJ1-1; tentatively, D is TRBD1 (5 bases). Trimming removed 4 bases at V and 0 bases at J, with 15 bases between. Germline V gene sequence: CDR1 MDHEN, CDR2 SYDVKM. This CDR3 comprises 16 residues. CDR3 sequence: CASSSPQTAMNTEAFF. In DNA, the CDR3 is TGTGCCAGCAGTTCCCCGCAGACAGCAATGAACACTGAAGCTTTCTTT.

The CDR3 spells CATTVYHNEQFF. The CDR3 DNA follows: TGTGCCACCACAGTCTACCACAATGAGCAGTTCTTC. The V and J genes are TRBV28 and TRBJ2-1; no clear D. V was trimmed by 10 bases and J by 5 bases, leaving 12 bases between them. CDR3 length: 12 amino acids. Germline V gives CDR1 MDHEN, CDR2 SYDVKM.

V gene TRBV6-6 combines with J gene TRBJ2-7; 12 bases are a match to TRBD1. This CDR3 is built from 16 residues. J gave up 3 bases and V 4 bases, and 7 bases lay outside the gene matches. Germline CDR1 MNHNY, CDR2 SVGAGI (reference sequence). The DNA for the CDR3 is TGTGCCAGCAGTTCCCCGGGACAGGGGGCAGTCTACGAGCAGTACTTC. It translates to CASSSPGQGAVYEQYF.

The rearrangement uses TRBV2 and TRBJ1-2, with D unclear. CDR1 SNHLY and CDR2 FYNNEI come from the germline V gene. The CDR3 consists of 16 residues. Trimming left V 0 bases short and J 4 bases short, with 15 bases between. The CDR3 here is CASSEALRALGYGYTF. CDR3 DNA sequence: TGTGCCAGCAGTGAAGCGCTTAGGGCTTTGGGCTATGGCTACACCTTC.